One sample yielded the 5 T cell receptor beta chains listed below, sequenced in a study of cytomegalovirus exposure and HLA in healthy donors. Sequenced by immunoSEQ multiplex PCR; TCRdb stores in-frame clones only, minus some. The sample shows 120,000 or so clones, over 85% of them seen only once. The sequenced sample was PBMCs. The receptors shown here come from a woman under 30 in good health and CMV-seronegative.

The V gene is TRBV6-5, the J gene TRBJ2-7, with 10 bases matching TRBD1. Germline CDR1 MNHEY, CDR2 SVGAGI. Germline trimming cut 0 bases from V and 4 bases from J; bases unmatched to any gene: 3. The CDR3 runs to 15 residues. DNA of the CDR3: TGTGCCAGCAGTTACTCGGGACAGGGGATGTACGAGCAGTACTTC. Translating gives CASSYSGQGMYEQYF.

The V and J genes are TRBV6-5 and TRBJ2-7, with TRBD2 matching over 13 bases. V trimming: 2 bases; J trimming: 2 bases; junction bases outside the gene matches: 0. The CDR3 loop spans 15 amino acids. Germline V lookup: CDR1 MNHEY, CDR2 SVGAGI. The CDR3 DNA sequence: TGTGCCAGCAGTTACACTAGCGGGGGGGCCTACGAGCAGTACTTC. Its protein product is CASSYTSGGAYEQYF.

The chain combines TRBV5-6 with TRBJ2-1; possibly TRBD2 for D (7 bases). The germline V gene has CDR1 SGHDT and CDR2 YYEEEE. Trimming took 3 bases from V and 3 from J, leaving 10 bases between them. CDR3 length equals 14 residues. The chain's CDR3 is CASSSGGHYNEQFF. CDR3 coding DNA: TGTGCCAGCAGCTCCGGGGGGCACTACAATGAGCAGTTCTTC. The whole variable domain, filled in from reference TRBV5-6 and TRBJ2-1, reads DAGVTQSPTHLIKTRGQQVTLRCSPKSGHDTVSWYQQALGQGPQFIFQYYEEEERQRGNFPDRFSGHQFPNYSSELNVNALLLGDSALYLCASSSGGHYNEQFFGPGTRLTVL.

The V and J genes are TRBV10-3 and TRBJ1-2; D is possibly TRBD1 (5 bases). CDR3 length: 16 amino acids. With 2 bases removed from V and 1 base from J, the gap between germline ends came to 14 bases. The germline CDR1 and CDR2 sequences are ENHRY and SYGVKD. CDR3 coding DNA: TGTGCCATCAGTGAGCAGGCCGCGGGGGTTAACTATGGCTACACCTTC. Protein product: CAISEQAAGVNYGYTF.

The V gene is TRBV5-6, the J gene TRBJ2-5; TRBD2 agrees at 10 bases. The germline V gene encodes CDR1 SGHDT and CDR2 YYEEEE. The length of the CDR3 is 14 residues. Trimming removed 4 bases from V and 7 bases from J; junction bases left unmatched: 7. DNA of the CDR3: TGTGCCAGCAGCGGCGGACTAGCGGTACGGACCCAGTACTTC. Protein sequence: CASSGGLAVRTQYF.